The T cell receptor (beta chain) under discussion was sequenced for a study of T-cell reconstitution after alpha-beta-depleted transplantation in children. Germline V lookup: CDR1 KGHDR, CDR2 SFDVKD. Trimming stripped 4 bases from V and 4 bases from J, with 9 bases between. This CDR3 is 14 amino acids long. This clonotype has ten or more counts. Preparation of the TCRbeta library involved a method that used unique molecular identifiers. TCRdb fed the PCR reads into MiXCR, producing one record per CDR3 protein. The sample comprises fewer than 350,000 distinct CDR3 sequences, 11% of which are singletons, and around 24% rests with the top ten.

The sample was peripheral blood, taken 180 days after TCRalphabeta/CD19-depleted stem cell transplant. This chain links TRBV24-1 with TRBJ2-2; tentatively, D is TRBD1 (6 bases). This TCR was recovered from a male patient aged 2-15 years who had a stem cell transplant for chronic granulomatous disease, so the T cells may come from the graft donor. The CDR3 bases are TGTGCCACCAGTGAAGGGGGTGGCACCGGGGAGCTGTTTTTT. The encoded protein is CATSEGGGTGELFF.